Detailed here is one T cell receptor (beta chain). V trimming: 3 bases; J trimming: 4 bases; junction bases outside the gene matches: 2. Germline V gene sequence: CDR1 LNHDA, CDR2 SQIVND (reference sequence). The CDR3 consists of 14 residues. The entry originates in a study of shared clonotypes between healthy human individuals. Study overall: CD8 memory received one plate per donor, CD8 naive two, CD4 memory three and CD4 naive three.

Naive CD8 cells lacked CD45RO and underwent positive selection for CCR7, leaving out terminally differentiated effector memory CD45RA+ cells. It was at deep level that the assay was run. Only in-frame clones appear in the TCRdb table, and some are missing; sequencing was by immunoSEQ multiplex PCR. The sample comprises 1.5 million to 2.5 million clones, less than 95% of which are singletons, and roughly 1% rests with the top ten. The sequence derives from a man younger than 35 in good health. The sample comprised naive CD8+ T cells sorted from blood. The rearrangement uses TRBV19 and TRBJ2-1, with TRBD1 matching over 8 bases. The DNA for the CDR3 is TGTGCCAGTAGTATGGGGACAGGATACAATGAGCAGTTCTTC. Amino acids: CASSMGTGYNEQFF.